The 4 T cell receptor beta chains listed next were all sequenced from one sample in a study of blood T cell repertoires in COVID-19. The repertoire was sequenced with immunoSEQ multiplex PCR; TCRdb's copy has only in-frame clones and lacks some. This table has approximately 350,000 clones, about 88% appearing once. The sample was peripheral blood. The receptors originated from a woman in her seventies with COVID-19, enrolled during active disease.

The gene calls are TRBV20-1 and TRBJ2-7; D might be TRBD1 (5 bases). CDR1 and CDR2 from the germline V gene are DFQATT and SNEGSKA (reference sequence). The CDR3 covers 9 residues. Here the CDR3 DNA reads TGCAGCGCCCAGGGCGAGCAGTACTTC. Amino acid sequence: CSAQGEQYF.

The chain uses TRBV19 and TRBJ1-5, with a tentative D call TRBD1 (5 bases). Germline V gives CDR1 LNHDA, CDR2 SQIVND (reference sequence). The CDR3 runs 17 residues. Trimming cost V 5 bases and J 0 bases, with 17 bases left between them. CDR3 loop: CASSPTGTDHSNQPQHF. DNA for the CDR3: TGTGCCAGTAGTCCAACCGGGACTGACCATAGCAATCAGCCCCAGCATTTT.

The chain combines TRBV19 with TRBJ1-1; tentatively, D is TRBD1 (6 bases). CDR1 LNHDA and CDR2 SQIVND come from the germline V gene (reference sequence). This CDR3 is 11 amino acids long. V lost 6 bases, J lost 11 bases, and 13 bases lay in between. The CDR3 sequence is CASSQGMGAFF. CDR3 in DNA: TGTGCCAGTAGCCAGGGGATGGGTGCTTTCTTT.

J is TRBJ1-3 and V is TRBV6-5; D unresolved. The germline V gene encodes CDR1 MNHEY and CDR2 SVGAGI. The length of the CDR3 is 14 residues. Trimming cost V 11 bases and J 0 bases, with 14 bases left between them. The CDR3 sequence is CAVRRAYSGNTIYF. In DNA form, the CDR3 reads TGTGCCGTACGGAGGGCCTACTCTGGAAACACCATATATTTT.